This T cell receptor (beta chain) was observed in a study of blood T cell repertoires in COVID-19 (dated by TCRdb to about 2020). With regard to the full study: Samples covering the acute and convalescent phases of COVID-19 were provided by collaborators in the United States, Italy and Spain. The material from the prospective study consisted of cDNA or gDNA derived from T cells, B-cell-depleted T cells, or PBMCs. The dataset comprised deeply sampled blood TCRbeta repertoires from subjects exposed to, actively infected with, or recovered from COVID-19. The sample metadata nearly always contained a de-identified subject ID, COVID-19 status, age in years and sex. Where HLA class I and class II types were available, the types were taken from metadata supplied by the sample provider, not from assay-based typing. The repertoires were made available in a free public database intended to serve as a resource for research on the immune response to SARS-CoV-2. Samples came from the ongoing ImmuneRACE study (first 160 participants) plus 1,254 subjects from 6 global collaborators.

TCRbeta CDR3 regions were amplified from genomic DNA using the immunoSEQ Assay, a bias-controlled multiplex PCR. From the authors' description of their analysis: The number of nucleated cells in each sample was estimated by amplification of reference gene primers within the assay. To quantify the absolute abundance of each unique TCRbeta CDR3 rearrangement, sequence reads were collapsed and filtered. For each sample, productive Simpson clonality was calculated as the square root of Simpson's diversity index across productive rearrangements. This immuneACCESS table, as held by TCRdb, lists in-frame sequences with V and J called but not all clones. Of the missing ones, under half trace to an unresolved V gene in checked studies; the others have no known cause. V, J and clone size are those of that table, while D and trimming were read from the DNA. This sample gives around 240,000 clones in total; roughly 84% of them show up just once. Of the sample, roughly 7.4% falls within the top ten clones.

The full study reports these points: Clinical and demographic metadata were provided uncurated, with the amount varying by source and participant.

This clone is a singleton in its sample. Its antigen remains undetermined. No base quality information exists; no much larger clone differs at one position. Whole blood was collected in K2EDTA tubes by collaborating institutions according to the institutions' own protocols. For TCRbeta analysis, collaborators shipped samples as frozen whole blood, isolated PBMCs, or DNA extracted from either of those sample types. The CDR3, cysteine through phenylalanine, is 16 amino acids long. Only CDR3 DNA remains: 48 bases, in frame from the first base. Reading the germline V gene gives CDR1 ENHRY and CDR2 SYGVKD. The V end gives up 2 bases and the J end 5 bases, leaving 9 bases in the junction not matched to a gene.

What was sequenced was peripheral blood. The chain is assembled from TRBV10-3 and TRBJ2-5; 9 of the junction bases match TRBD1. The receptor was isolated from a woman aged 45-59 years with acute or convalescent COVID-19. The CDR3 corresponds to CAISESFGQGSETQYF. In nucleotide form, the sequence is TGTGCCATCAGTGAGAGTTTTGGACAGGGGTCGGAGACCCAGTACTTC.